This entry concerns a single T cell receptor beta chain. This CDR3 has 14 amino acids. V was clipped by 5 bases and J by 5 bases, with 16 bases between them. Germline V gene sequence: CDR1 MNHEY, CDR2 SMNVEV (reference sequence). The data are from a study of cytomegalovirus exposure and HLA in healthy donors. Researchers ran the PCR with 60 Vbeta and 13 Jbeta primers. Sequencing was performed with immunoSEQ multiplex PCR; in TCRdb, only in-frame clones are kept and a portion is missing. The sample lists some 130,000 clones; around 63% were seen once. The V and J genes are TRBV27 and TRBJ2-7; possible D gene TRBD1, 6 bases. The receptor comes from a human donor in good health. The sample comprised PBMCs. This CDR3 is CASSPPRTAHEQYF. DNA for the CDR3: TGTGCCAGCAGTCCCCCCCGGACAGCCCACGAGCAGTACTTC.